These 15 T cell receptor beta chains were all obtained from the same sample, sequenced in a study of identical twins. TCRdb redid the calling of the 5' RACE reads with MiXCR, one entry per CDR3 protein. The table records 130,000 to 150,000 distinct CDR3 sequences, roughly 3.5% of them present only once. Sequencing was done on a sample of memory T cells sorted from blood. Every receptor here comes from a young man in good health.

The rearrangement links TRBV28 to TRBJ2-1, with D possibly TRBD2 on 5 matching bases. Trimming took 8 bases from V and 9 from J, leaving 14 bases between them. From germline, CDR1 is MDHEN and CDR2 SYDVKM. The CDR3 runs to 12 residues. CDR3 DNA sequence: TGTGCCAGCCTGACGGGAAAGGGTGAGCAGTTCTTC. Protein product: CASLTGKGEQFF.

Ten or more counts support this clonotype. The chain links TRBV12-3 or TRBV12-4 to TRBJ1-6; weak D call: TRBD1 (5 bases). The CDR3 totals 13 residues. V dropped 3 bases and J dropped 10 bases, with 10 bases sitting between them. CDR3 sequence: CASSLGGGSPLHF. The CDR3 DNA is TGTGCCAGCAGTTTGGGGGGAGGATCACCCCTCCACTTT.

In its sample, this clonotype was seen many times. The chain links TRBV27 to TRBJ2-5; D remains ambiguous. The V gene's germline CDR1 is MNHEY and CDR2 SMNVEV (reference sequence). The length of the CDR3 is 15 residues. V lost 5 bases to trimming and J lost 2 bases, with 15 bases between them. CDR3 loop: CASSRSGAVQETQYF. The CDR3 DNA sequence: TGTGCCAGCAGTAGGTCAGGAGCCGTTCAAGAGACCCAGTACTTC.

This clonotype has at least ten counts. The V call is TRBV6-1, the J call TRBJ2-2, with D perhaps TRBD2 (6 bases). V lost 10 bases and J 4 bases, leaving 16 bases between the germline ends. The germline V gene has CDR1 MNHNS and CDR2 SASEGT. The CDR3 sequence is 14 residues long. The CDR3 sequence is CATRVAEGTGELFF. The CDR3 coding sequence is TGTGCCACCAGGGTAGCGGAGGGCACCGGGGAGCTGTTTTTT.

This clonotype showed up many times. V usage is TRBV20-1 and J usage is TRBJ1-1; TRBD1 agrees at 7 bases. V gave up 6 bases and J gave up 0 bases; unmatched junction bases: 4. The CDR3 consists of 13 residues. Germline values: CDR1 DFQATT, CDR2 SNEGSKA (reference sequence). This CDR3 reads CSAGQALNTEAFF. In nucleotides, the CDR3 is TGCAGTGCCGGACAGGCTTTGAACACTGAAGCTTTCTTT.

This clonotype was detected many times. The chain links TRBV12-3 or TRBV12-4 to TRBJ1-1; 7 nucleotides align to TRBD1. The CDR3 contains 13 residues. After removal of 11 bases from V and 2 bases from J, the junction contained 8 bases not matched to a gene. In nucleotides, the CDR3 is TGTGCCTCAAACAGGGGATACAACACTGAAGCTTTCTTT. Protein: CASNRGYNTEAFF.

Ten or more counts support this clonotype. This chain joins TRBV5-1 and TRBJ2-5, with no clear D. Germline loops: CDR1 SGHRS, CDR2 YFSETQ. CDR3 length: 15 amino acids. V was shortened by 0 bases and J by 0 bases, with 9 bases between the two germline ends. CDR3: CASSLGRINQETQYF. Written as DNA, the CDR3 is TGCGCCAGCAGCTTGGGCAGGATCAACCAAGAGACCCAGTACTTC.

This clonotype has a count of ten or more. V usage is TRBV12-3 or TRBV12-4 and J usage is TRBJ2-5; the D gene is possibly TRBD1 (5 bases). The V and J ends lost 3 bases and 3 bases respectively, with 11 bases between them. The CDR3 length is 14 residues. The CDR3 loop reads CASSLADRKETQYF. The CDR3 coding sequence is TGTGCCAGCAGTTTGGCTGACAGAAAAGAGACCCAGTACTTC.

This clonotype was detected many times. The chain is built from TRBV6-5 and TRBJ2-4, with 9 bases that match TRBD1. Per germline, CDR1 MNHEY and CDR2 SVGAGI. The V and J ends lost 0 bases and 7 bases, in that order; junction bases with no gene match: 1. The CDR3 runs 14 residues. CDR3 nucleotide sequence: TGTGCCAGCAGTTACTCACAGGGGGCTAACATTCAGTACTTC. Protein: CASSYSQGANIQYF.

This clonotype was detected many times. V usage is TRBV5-6 and J usage is TRBJ2-4; the D is unclear. The CDR3 consists of 14 residues. Trimming cost V 3 bases and J 1 base, with 8 bases left between them. Germline CDR1 and CDR2: SGHDT and YYEEEE. CDR3 residues: CASSSNEAKNIQYF. CDR3 nucleotides: TGTGCCAGCAGCTCCAACGAGGCCAAAAACATTCAGTACTTC. The full variable domain, with the rest looked up from reference TRBV5-6 and TRBJ2-4, is DAGVTQSPTHLIKTRGQQVTLRCSPKSGHDTVSWYQQALGQGPQFIFQYYEEEERQRGNFPDRFSGHQFPNYSSELNVNALLLGDSALYLCASSSNEAKNIQYFGAGTRLSVL.

This clonotype showed up just a few times. The chain couples TRBV5-5 to TRBJ2-7; D remains ambiguous. Germline CDR1 and CDR2: SGHKS and YYEKEE (reference sequence). This CDR3 is 12 amino acids long. The V and J ends lost 2 bases and 4 bases respectively, with 7 bases between them. The CDR3 sequence is CASSLSEYEQYV. The CDR3 nucleotides read TGTGCCAGCAGCTTATCGGAATACGAGCAGTACGTC.

In this sample, this clonotype turned up many times. The chain combines TRBV9 with TRBJ2-5; TRBD1 or TRBD2 may be the D gene (6 bases each). The CDR3 totals 15 residues. CDR1 and CDR2 (germline): SGDLS, YYNGEE. Trimming pared 0 bases from V and 7 bases from J, leaving 16 bases between. CDR3 loop: CASSVERGRFGTQYF. CDR3 coding DNA: TGTGCCAGCAGCGTAGAACGGGGGCGATTCGGGACCCAGTACTTC.

This clonotype was detected ten times or more. The chain uses TRBV20-1 and TRBJ2-7, with TRBD2 identical over 11 bases. CDR3 size: 14 residues. Germline CDR1 is DFQATT and CDR2 is SNEGSKA (reference sequence). With 5 bases clipped from V and 5 bases from J, the junction kept 8 bases outside the gene matches. CDR3 region: CSAVSSGRSDEQYF. The CDR3 DNA reads TGCAGTGCTGTATCTAGCGGGAGGTCTGACGAGCAGTACTTC.

This clonotype was seen more than once but under ten times. CDR3 nucleotides: TGTGCCGGAATAGCGGGAGGGCGTGAGCAGTTCTTC. Encoded protein: CAGIAGGREQFF. The V gene is TRBV30, the J gene TRBJ2-1; 11 bases match TRBD2. The junction had 6 bases not matched to a gene; V was cut back by 8 bases and J by 9 bases. Germline CDR1 GTSNPN, CDR2 SVGIG (reference sequence). The CDR3 contains 12 residues. The full variable domain, rest sourced from reference TRBV30 and TRBJ2-1, is SQTIHQWPATLVQPVGSPLSLECTVEGTSNPNLYWYRQAAGRGLQLLFYSVGIGQISSEVPQNLSASRPQDRQFILSSKKLLLSDSGFYLCAGIAGGREQFFGPGTRLTVL.

This clonotype was found many times. V usage is TRBV7-9 and J usage is TRBJ1-5; D not resolved. Germline lookup yields CDR1 SEHNR and CDR2 FQNEAQ (reference sequence). The CDR3 has 12 amino acids. V was clipped by 4 bases and J by 7 bases, with 8 bases between them. The CDR3: CASSYLQQPQHF. DNA for the CDR3: TGTGCCAGCAGCTACCTTCAACAGCCCCAGCATTTT.